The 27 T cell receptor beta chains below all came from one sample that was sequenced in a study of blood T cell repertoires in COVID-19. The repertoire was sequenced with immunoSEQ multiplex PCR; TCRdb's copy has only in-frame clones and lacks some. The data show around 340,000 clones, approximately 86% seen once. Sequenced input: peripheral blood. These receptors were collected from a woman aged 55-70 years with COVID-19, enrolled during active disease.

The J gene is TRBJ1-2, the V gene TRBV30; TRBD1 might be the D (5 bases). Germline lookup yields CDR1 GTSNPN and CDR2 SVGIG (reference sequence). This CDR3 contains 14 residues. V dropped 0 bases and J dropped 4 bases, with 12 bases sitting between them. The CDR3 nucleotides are TGTGCCTGGAGTGTCAGGCGGGGGACCTATGGCTACACCTTC. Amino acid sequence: CAWSVRRGTYGYTF.

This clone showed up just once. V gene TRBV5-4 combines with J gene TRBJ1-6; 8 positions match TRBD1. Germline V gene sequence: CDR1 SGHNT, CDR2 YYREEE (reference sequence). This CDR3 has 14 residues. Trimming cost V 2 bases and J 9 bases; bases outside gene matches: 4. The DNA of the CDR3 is TGTGCCAGCAGCTTAAGGACAGGGACTTCACCCCTCCACTTT. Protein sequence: CASSLRTGTSPLHF.

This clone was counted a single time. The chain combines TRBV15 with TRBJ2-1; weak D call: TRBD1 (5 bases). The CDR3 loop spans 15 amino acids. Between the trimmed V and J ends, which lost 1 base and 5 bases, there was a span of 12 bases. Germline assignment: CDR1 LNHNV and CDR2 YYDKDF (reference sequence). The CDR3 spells CATSRVGRTNNEQFF. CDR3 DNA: TGTGCCACCAGCAGAGTCGGTCGGACAAACAATGAGCAGTTCTTC. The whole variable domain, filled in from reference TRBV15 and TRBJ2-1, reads DAMVIQNPRYQVTQFGKPVTLSCSQTLNHNVMYWYQQKSSQAPKLLFHYYDKDFNNEADTPDNFQSRRPNTSFCFLDIRSPGLGDTAMYLCATSRVGRTNNEQFFGPGTRLTVL.

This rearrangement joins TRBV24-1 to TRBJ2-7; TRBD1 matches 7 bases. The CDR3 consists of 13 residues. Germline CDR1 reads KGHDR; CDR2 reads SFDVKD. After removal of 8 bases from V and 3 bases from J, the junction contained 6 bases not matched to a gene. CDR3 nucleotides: TGTGCCACCAAAGGGACAGAAGGCTACGAGCAGTACTTC. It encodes CATKGTEGYEQYF.

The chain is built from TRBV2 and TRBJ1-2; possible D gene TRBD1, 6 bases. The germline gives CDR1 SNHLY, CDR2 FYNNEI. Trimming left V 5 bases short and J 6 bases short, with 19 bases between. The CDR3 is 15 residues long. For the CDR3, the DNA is TGTGCCAGCAGTAGCCCGGGGGGCAGGGTTGATGGCTACACCTTC. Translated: CASSSPGGRVDGYTF. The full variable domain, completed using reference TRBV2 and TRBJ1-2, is EPEVTQTPSHQVTQMGQEVILRCVPISNHLYFYWYRQILGQKVEFLVSFYNNEISEKSEIFDDQFSVERPDGSNFTLKIRSTKLEDSAMYFCASSSPGGRVDGYTFGSGTRLTVV.

CDR3 coding DNA: TGTGCCAGCAGCTTAGGTCTCTCCTACGAGCAGTACTTC. It translates to CASSLGLSYEQYF. The rearrangement joins TRBV7-2 to TRBJ2-7, with D unresolved. The germline gives CDR1 SGHTA, CDR2 FQGNSA. This CDR3 is built from 13 residues. Trimming pared 1 base from V and 0 bases from J, leaving 4 bases between.

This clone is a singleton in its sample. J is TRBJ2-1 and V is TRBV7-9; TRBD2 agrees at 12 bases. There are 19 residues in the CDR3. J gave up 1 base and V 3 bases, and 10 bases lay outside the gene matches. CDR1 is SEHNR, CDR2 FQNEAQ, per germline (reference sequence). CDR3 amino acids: CASSFPTQTSGGSYNEQFF. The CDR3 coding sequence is TGTGCCAGCAGCTTCCCCACGCAGACTAGCGGGGGTTCCTACAATGAGCAGTTCTTC.

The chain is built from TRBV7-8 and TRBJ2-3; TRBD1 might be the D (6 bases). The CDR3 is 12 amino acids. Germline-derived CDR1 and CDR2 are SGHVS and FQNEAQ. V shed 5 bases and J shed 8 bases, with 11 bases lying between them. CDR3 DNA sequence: TGTGCCAGCAGCCCAATAGGGGGTACGCAGTATTTT. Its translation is CASSPIGGTQYF.

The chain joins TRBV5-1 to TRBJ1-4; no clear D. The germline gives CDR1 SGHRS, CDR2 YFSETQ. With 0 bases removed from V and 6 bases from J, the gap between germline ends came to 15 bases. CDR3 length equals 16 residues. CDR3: CASSLVPGSSYEKLFF. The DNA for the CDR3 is TGCGCCAGCAGCTTGGTTCCAGGCAGCTCCTATGAAAAACTGTTTTTT.

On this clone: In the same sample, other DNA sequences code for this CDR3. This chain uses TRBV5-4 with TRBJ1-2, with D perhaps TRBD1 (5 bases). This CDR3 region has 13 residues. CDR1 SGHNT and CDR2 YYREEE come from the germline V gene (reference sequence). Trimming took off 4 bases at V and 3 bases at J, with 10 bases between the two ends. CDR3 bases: TGTGCCAGCAGCCCTGACAGAGACTATGGCTACACCTTC. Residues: CASSPDRDYGYTF.

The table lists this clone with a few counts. The CDR3 region is CASSEPFSNEKLFF. CDR3 nucleotides: TGTGCCAGCAGTGAACCCTTTTCTAATGAAAAACTGTTTTTT. The chain carries TRBV6-1 and TRBJ1-4; unclear D gene. The CDR3 runs 14 residues. CDR1 MNHNS and CDR2 SASEGT come from the germline V gene. V was cut by 2 bases and J by 3 bases, with 7 bases left in between.

This chain's CDR3 is CASSSFASGGAGYNEQFF. The CDR3 region has the DNA TGCGCCAGCAGCTCTTTCGCTAGCGGGGGGGCCGGGTACAATGAGCAGTTCTTC. V usage is TRBV5-1 and J usage is TRBJ2-1, with 12 bases lining up with TRBD2. With V trimmed by 3 bases and J by 4 bases, 11 bases remained unmatched. The V gene's germline CDR1 is SGHRS and CDR2 YFSETQ. CDR3 length: 18 amino acids.

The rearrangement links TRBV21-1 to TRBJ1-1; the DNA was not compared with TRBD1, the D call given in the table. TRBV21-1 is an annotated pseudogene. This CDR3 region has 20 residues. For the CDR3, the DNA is TGTGCCAGCAGCAAAGATGTTCCGACAGGGGGCGCAGCGGGGAGGTCTGAAGCTTTCTTT. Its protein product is CASSKDVPTGGAAGRSEAFF.

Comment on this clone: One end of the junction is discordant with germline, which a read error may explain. The CDR3 sequence: CASSPGQGPQF. CDR3 coding DNA: TGTGCCAGCAGCCCCGGACAGGGCCCCCAATTT. The chain recombines TRBV11-2 with TRBJ1-1; 8 bases map to TRBD1. Germline CDR1 and CDR2: SGHAT and FQNNGV. The CDR3 consists of 11 residues.

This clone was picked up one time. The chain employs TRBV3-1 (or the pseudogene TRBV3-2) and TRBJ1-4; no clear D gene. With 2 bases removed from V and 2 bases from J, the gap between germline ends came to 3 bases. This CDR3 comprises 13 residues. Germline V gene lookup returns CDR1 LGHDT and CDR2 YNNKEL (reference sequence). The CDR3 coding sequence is TGTGCCAGCAGCCAACAGACTAATGAAAAACTGTTTTTT. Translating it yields CASSQQTNEKLFF.

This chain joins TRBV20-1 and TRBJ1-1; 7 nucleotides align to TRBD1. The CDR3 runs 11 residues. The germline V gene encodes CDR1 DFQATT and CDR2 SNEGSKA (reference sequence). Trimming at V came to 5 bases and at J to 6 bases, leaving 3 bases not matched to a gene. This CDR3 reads CSAADRAEAFF. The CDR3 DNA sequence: TGCAGTGCTGCCGACAGGGCTGAAGCTTTCTTT.

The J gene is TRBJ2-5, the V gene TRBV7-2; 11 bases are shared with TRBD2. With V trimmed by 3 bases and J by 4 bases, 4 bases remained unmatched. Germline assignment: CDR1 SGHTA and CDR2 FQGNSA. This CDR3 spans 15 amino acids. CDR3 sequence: CASSLTSGAGETQYF. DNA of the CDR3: TGTGCCAGCAGCTTGACTAGCGGGGCAGGAGAGACCCAGTACTTC.

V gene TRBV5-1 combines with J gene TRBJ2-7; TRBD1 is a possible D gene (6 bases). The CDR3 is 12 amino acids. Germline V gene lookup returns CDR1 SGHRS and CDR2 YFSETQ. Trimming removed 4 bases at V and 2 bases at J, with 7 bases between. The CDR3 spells CASSPGAYEQYF. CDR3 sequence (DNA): TGCGCCAGCAGCCCAGGGGCCTACGAGCAGTACTTC.

CDR3 amino acids: CASSLERGIGEQYF. The CDR3 region has the DNA TGTGCCAGCAGCTTAGAGCGGGGGATCGGCGAGCAGTACTTC. This chain connects TRBV7-2 to TRBJ2-7; TRBD2 agrees at 8 bases. The V segment lost 1 base and the J segment 6 bases; nucleotides outside the gene matches: 5. The CDR3 extends over 14 amino acids. Germline loops: CDR1 SGHTA, CDR2 FQGNSA.

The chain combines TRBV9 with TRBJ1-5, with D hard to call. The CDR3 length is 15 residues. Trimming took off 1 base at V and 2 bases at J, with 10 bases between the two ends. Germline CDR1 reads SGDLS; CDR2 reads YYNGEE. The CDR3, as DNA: TGTGCCAGCAGCGTACGGGGTGACGGCAATCAGCCCCAGCATTTT. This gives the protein CASSVRGDGNQPQHF.

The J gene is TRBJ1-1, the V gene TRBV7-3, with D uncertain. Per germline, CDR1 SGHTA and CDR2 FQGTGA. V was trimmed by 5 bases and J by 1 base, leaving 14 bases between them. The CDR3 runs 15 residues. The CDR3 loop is CASSPQQAGNTEAFF. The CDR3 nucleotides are TGTGCCAGCAGCCCTCAGCAGGCCGGGAACACTGAAGCTTTCTTT.

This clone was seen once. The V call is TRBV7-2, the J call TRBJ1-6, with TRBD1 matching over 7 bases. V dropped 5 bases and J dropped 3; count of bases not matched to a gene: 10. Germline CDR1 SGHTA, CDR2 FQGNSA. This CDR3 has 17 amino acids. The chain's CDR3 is CASSDTTRGLYNSPLHF. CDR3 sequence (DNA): TGTGCCAGCAGCGACACCACAAGGGGGCTCTATAATTCACCCCTCCACTTT.

DNA for the CDR3: TGCAGTGCTAGTAGAACAGGGGGTCTAGGAGAGACCCAGTACTTC. As protein: CSASRTGGLGETQYF. J is TRBJ2-5 and V is TRBV20-1, with TRBD1 matching over 8 bases. Losses at the gene ends were 3 bases for V and 4 bases for J; bases not matched to a gene: 10. CDR3 length: 15 amino acids. Germline CDR1 is DFQATT and CDR2 is SNEGSKA (reference sequence).

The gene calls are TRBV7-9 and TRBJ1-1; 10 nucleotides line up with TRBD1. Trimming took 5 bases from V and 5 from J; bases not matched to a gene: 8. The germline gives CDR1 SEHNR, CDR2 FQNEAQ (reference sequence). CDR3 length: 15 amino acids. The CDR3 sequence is CASSPRQGARTEAFF. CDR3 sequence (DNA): TGTGCCAGCAGCCCCCGACAGGGGGCTAGGACTGAAGCTTTCTTT.

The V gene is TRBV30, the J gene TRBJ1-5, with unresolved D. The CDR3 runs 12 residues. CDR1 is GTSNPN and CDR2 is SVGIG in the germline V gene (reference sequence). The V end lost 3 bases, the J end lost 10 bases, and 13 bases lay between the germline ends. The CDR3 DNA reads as TGTGCCTGGAGCTCGAACAGTGGTCCCCAGCATTTT. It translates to CAWSSNSGPQHF.

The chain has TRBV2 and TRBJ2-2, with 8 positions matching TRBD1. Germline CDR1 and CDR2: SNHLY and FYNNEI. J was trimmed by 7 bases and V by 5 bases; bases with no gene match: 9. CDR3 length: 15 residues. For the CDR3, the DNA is TGTGCCAGCAGTACCCAGACAGGGGCGAGCGGGGAGCTGTTTTTT. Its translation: CASSTQTGASGELFF. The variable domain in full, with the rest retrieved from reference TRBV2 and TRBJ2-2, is EPEVTQTPSHQVTQMGQEVILRCVPISNHLYFYWYRQILGQKVEFLVSFYNNEISEKSEIFDDQFSVERPDGSNFTLKIRSTKLEDSAMYFCASSTQTGASGELFFGEGSRLTVL.

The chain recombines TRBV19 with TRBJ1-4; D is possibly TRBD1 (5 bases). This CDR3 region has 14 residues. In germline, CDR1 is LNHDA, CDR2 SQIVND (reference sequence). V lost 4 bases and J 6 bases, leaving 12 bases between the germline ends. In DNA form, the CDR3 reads TGTGCCAGTAGTAGGGGGAGGTGGGATGAAAAACTGTTTTTT. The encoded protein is CASSRGRWDEKLFF. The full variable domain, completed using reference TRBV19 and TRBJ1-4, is DGGITQSPKYLFRKEGQNVTLSCEQNLNHDAMYWYRQDPGQGLRLIYYSQIVNDFQKGDIAEGYSVSREKKESFPLTVTSAQKNPTAFYLCASSRGRWDEKLFFGSGTQLSVL.